The rows below give T cell receptor beta chains drawn from one sample of a study of T-cell memory formation after mild COVID-19. TCRdb used MiXCR to reprocess the 5' RACE reads, holding one entry per CDR3 protein. The sample has about 290,000 distinct CDR3 sequences, approximately 15% seen once; the top ten hold 20% to 25%. Sequenced sample: PBMCs or a T cell subset sorted from them (not recorded which). The origin of the receptors is a man aged 18 to 29 who had mild COVID-19 (a few samples of this study predate the infection). Cell type and time point are not known. Each CDR3 is given with its conserved first and last residue. D genes are given only for firm matches. A clone size is listed for some rows: how often the clone was seen (once, few, many), or a class if it is expanded.

cdr3_nt: TGCAGTGCTGAGAACCGGGGGCCCTACGAGCAGTACTTC; cdr3_aa: CSAENRGPYEQYF; cdr3_length: 13; d_call: NA; clone_size: few; v_call: TRBV20-1; j_call: TRBJ2-7
cdr3_nt: TGTGCCAGCAGGTTGGGGGGGTTGTCCCTCCACTTT; cdr3_aa: CASRLGGLSLHF; cdr3_length: 12; d_call: NA; clone_size: few; v_call: TRBV28; j_call: TRBJ1-6
cdr3_nt: TGCGCCAGCAGCCAAGGGAGCACAGGCACAGATACGCAGTATTTT; cdr3_aa: CASSQGSTGTDTQYF; cdr3_length: 15; d_call: NA; clone_size: NA; v_call: TRBV4-3; j_call: TRBJ2-3
cdr3_nt: TGTGCCAGCGGATACAGGGGGGAGGCTCATTCACCCCTCCACTTT; cdr3_aa: CASGYRGEAHSPLHF; cdr3_length: 15; d_call: TRBD1; clone_size: NA; v_call: TRBV12-3/TRBV12-4; j_call: TRBJ1-6
cdr3_nt: TGCAGTGCTAGAGATAGGGTTGTGGGTTATCAGCCCCAGCATTTT; cdr3_aa: CSARDRVVGYQPQHF; cdr3_length: 15; d_call: NA; clone_size: few; v_call: TRBV20-1; j_call: TRBJ1-5
cdr3_nt: TGCGCCAGCAGCCAAGATACCGCCTCCGGTGGGTCCTTTAATTCACCCCTCCACTTT; cdr3_aa: CASSQDTASGGSFNSPLHF; cdr3_length: 19; d_call: NA; clone_size: many; v_call: TRBV4-3; j_call: TRBJ1-6
cdr3_nt: TGTGCCAGCAGCCGCGGGTTGGACTACGAGCAGTACTTC; cdr3_aa: CASSRGLDYEQYF; cdr3_length: 13; d_call: NA; clone_size: few; v_call: TRBV7-9; j_call: TRBJ2-7
cdr3_nt: TGCGCCAGCAGCTTCGGGGGCGGAACAGATAGGCAGTATTTT; cdr3_aa: CASSFGGGTDRQYF; cdr3_length: 14; d_call: NA; clone_size: NA; v_call: TRBV5-1; j_call: TRBJ2-3
cdr3_nt: TGTGCCAGCAGTTACTCCGGGACTAGTGCCGGGAGGCAAGAGACCCAGTACTTC; cdr3_aa: CASSYSGTSAGRQETQYF; cdr3_length: 18; d_call: TRBD2; clone_size: few; v_call: TRBV6-5; j_call: TRBJ2-5
cdr3_nt: TGTGCCAGTAGTCGGAGGACCGGGGAGCTGTTTTTT; cdr3_aa: CASSRRTGELFF; cdr3_length: 12; d_call: NA; clone_size: many; v_call: TRBV19; j_call: TRBJ2-2
cdr3_nt: TGTGCCAGCAGCTTAGTCGGTCCCGGCACAGATACGCAGTATTTT; cdr3_aa: CASSLVGPGTDTQYF; cdr3_length: 15; d_call: NA; clone_size: many; v_call: TRBV7-2; j_call: TRBJ2-3
cdr3_nt: TGTGCCACATACAGCTATGGCTACACCTTC; cdr3_aa: CATYSYGYTF; cdr3_length: 10; d_call: NA; clone_size: NA; v_call: TRBV10-3; j_call: TRBJ1-2
cdr3_nt: TGTGCCAGCAGTTACTCACTAGATGGTGCGCAGTATTTT; cdr3_aa: CASSYSLDGAQYF; cdr3_length: 13; d_call: NA; clone_size: NA; v_call: TRBV6-5; j_call: TRBJ2-3
cdr3_nt: TGCAGTGCTAGCGAGAGCACAGATACGCAGTATTTT; cdr3_aa: CSASESTDTQYF; cdr3_length: 12; d_call: NA; clone_size: few; v_call: TRBV20-1; j_call: TRBJ2-3
cdr3_nt: TGTGCCAGCAGTACTGTACAGTACCAAGAGACCCAGTACTTC; cdr3_aa: CASSTVQYQETQYF; cdr3_length: 14; d_call: NA; clone_size: few; v_call: TRBV6-5; j_call: TRBJ2-5
cdr3_nt: TGCGCCAGCAGCTTGGCCGGGCCGAATAATTCACCCCTCCACTTT; cdr3_aa: CASSLAGPNNSPLHF; cdr3_length: 15; d_call: NA; clone_size: few; v_call: TRBV5-1; j_call: TRBJ1-6
cdr3_nt: TGTGCCACCGTAAAGCGGGAAGGGTACGATACGCAGTATTTT; cdr3_aa: CATVKREGYDTQYF; cdr3_length: 14; d_call: TRBD2; clone_size: NA; v_call: TRBV10-3; j_call: TRBJ2-3
cdr3_nt: TGTGCCAGCAGTTCTTATCGGTCTGACACTGAAGCTTTCTTT; cdr3_aa: CASSSYRSDTEAFF; cdr3_length: 14; d_call: NA; clone_size: NA; v_call: TRBV7-2; j_call: TRBJ1-1
cdr3_nt: TGTGCCAGCAGCTCCCTAGCGGGGGGGGGATACAATGAGCAGTTCTTC; cdr3_aa: CASSSLAGGGYNEQFF; cdr3_length: 16; d_call: TRBD2; clone_size: NA; v_call: TRBV7-9; j_call: TRBJ2-1
cdr3_nt: TGCGCCAGCAGCTTGAACCAGAGACGGGACGAGCAGTACTTC; cdr3_aa: CASSLNQRRDEQYF; cdr3_length: 14; d_call: NA; clone_size: NA; v_call: TRBV5-1; j_call: TRBJ2-7
cdr3_nt: TGCGCCAGCAGCCAAACCCAGACCCGGGGCACCGGGGAGCTGTTTTTT; cdr3_aa: CASSQTQTRGTGELFF; cdr3_length: 16; d_call: NA; clone_size: NA; v_call: TRBV4-3; j_call: TRBJ2-2
cdr3_nt: TGTGCCATCCGAGAAGATAGGGACAGAATTAATTCACCCCTCCACTTT; cdr3_aa: CAIREDRDRINSPLHF; cdr3_length: 16; d_call: TRBD1; clone_size: NA; v_call: TRBV10-3; j_call: TRBJ1-6